Each of the 14 T cell receptor beta chains below was sequenced from the same sample in a study of OX40 agonist ivuxolimab in advanced cancers. Data came from immunoSEQ multiplex PCR; TCRdb stores just in-frame clones and leaves some out. The sample carries around 44,000 clones, around nine tenths recorded once. The sequences come from CD4+ or CD8+ T cells sorted from blood, collected in a trial of the OX40 agonist ivuxolimab. The source of these receptors is an adult with an advanced solid tumor such as melanoma, head and neck, liver or kidney cancer.

The rearrangement joins TRBV19 to TRBJ2-7; possibly TRBD2 for D (5 bases). The CDR3 is 13 residues long. Per germline, CDR1 LNHDA and CDR2 SQIVND (reference sequence). Trimming left V 3 bases short and J 3 bases short, with 9 bases between. The CDR3 region is CASSMGENYEQYF. The DNA for the CDR3 is TGTGCCAGTAGTATGGGAGAGAACTACGAGCAGTACTTC.

V and J are TRBV7-9 and TRBJ1-2; the D gene is possibly TRBD1 (5 bases). Germline V gene data show CDR1 as SEHNR and CDR2 as FQNEAQ (reference sequence). Trimming left V 1 base short and J 7 bases short, with 10 bases between. CDR3 length: 13 amino acids. The CDR3 protein is CASSLGGAPGYTF. The DNA of the CDR3 is TGTGCCAGCAGCTTAGGAGGGGCGCCTGGCTACACCTTC.

V gene TRBV4-1 combines with J gene TRBJ1-4; D might be TRBD1 (5 bases). CDR1 and CDR2 from the germline V gene are MGHRA and YSYEKL. The CDR3 contains 15 residues. Trimming stripped 1 base from V and 2 bases from J, with 8 bases between. The CDR3 region is CASSQADSTNEKLFF. The DNA of the CDR3 is TGCGCCAGCAGCCAAGCAGACAGTACTAATGAAAAACTGTTTTTT.

A few counts support this clone. This chain uses TRBV28 with TRBJ1-1; the D is unclear. The germline V gene encodes CDR1 MDHEN and CDR2 SYDVKM. Trimming left V 3 bases short and J 5 bases short, with 16 bases between. The CDR3 extends over 15 amino acids. The CDR3 nucleotides are TGTGCCAGCAGTTTCGTAGAAGAAGGACGGACTGAAGCTTTCTTT. Its translation is CASSFVEEGRTEAFF.

V is TRBV7-9 and J is TRBJ1-2; D may be TRBD1 (5 bases). The CDR3 has 16 residues. The germline V gene encodes CDR1 SEHNR and CDR2 FQNEAQ (reference sequence). V gave up 5 bases and J gave up 1 base, with 17 bases separating them. The CDR3 loop reads CASSPSASGRNYGYTF. DNA of the CDR3: TGTGCCAGCAGCCCCTCCGCTTCAGGGCGTAACTATGGCTACACCTTC. Looking up the rest from reference TRBV7-9 and TRBJ1-2 gives the full variable domain: DTGVSQNPRHKITKRGQNVTFRCDPISEHNRLYWYRQTLGQGPEFLTYFQNEAQLEKSRLLSDRFSAERPKGSFSTLEIQRTEQGDSAMYLCASSPSASGRNYGYTFGSGTRLTVV.

CDR3 in amino acids: CASSLGLAGGEQFF. CDR3 bases: TGTGCCAGCAGTTTAGGACTAGCGGGGGGCGAGCAGTTCTTC. This chain connects TRBV6-6 to TRBJ2-1, with 14 positions matching TRBD2. V was pared by 4 bases and J by 10 bases, with 3 bases of the junction left unmatched. The length of the CDR3 is 14 residues. Germline V lookup: CDR1 MNHNY, CDR2 SVGAGI (reference sequence).

The rearrangement links TRBV28 to TRBJ1-2; D perhaps matches TRBD1 (6 bases). Germline CDR1 reads MDHEN; CDR2 reads SYDVKM. The CDR3 consists of 15 residues. V shed 5 bases and J shed 3 bases, with 16 bases lying between them. The CDR3, as DNA: TGTGCCAGCAGTCCACAGGGCATTGTGTACTATGGCTACACCTTC. Protein: CASSPQGIVYYGYTF.

The J gene is TRBJ2-2, the V gene TRBV7-9; a possible D gene is TRBD1 (6 bases). CDR3 length equals 15 residues. Trimming left V 4 bases short and J 7 bases short, with 16 bases between. The germline V gene has CDR1 SEHNR and CDR2 FQNEAQ (reference sequence). Here the CDR3 reads CASSYKGHINGELFF. CDR3 DNA: TGTGCCAGCAGCTATAAGGGACATATTAACGGGGAGCTGTTTTTT. Filled out from reference TRBV7-9 and TRBJ2-2, the complete variable domain reads DTGVSQNPRHKITKRGQNVTFRCDPISEHNRLYWYRQTLGQGPEFLTYFQNEAQLEKSRLLSDRFSAERPKGSFSTLEIQRTEQGDSAMYLCASSYKGHINGELFFGEGSRLTVL.

This chain joins TRBV4-1 and TRBJ2-1; the D gene is possibly TRBD2 (7 bases). This CDR3 has 19 residues. Trimming pared 0 bases from V and 9 bases from J, leaving 27 bases between. Germline V CDR1 and CDR2: MGHRA, YSYEKL. DNA of the CDR3: TGCGCCAGCAGCCAAGATCCACCCGGACTAGTGGGGGGGCGAGGTGAGCAGTTCTTC. It encodes CASSQDPPGLVGGRGEQFF.

This clone was seen only a few times. The chain joins TRBV19 to TRBJ2-7; 10 bases are shared with TRBD2. V lost 6 bases and J lost 2; bases outside the gene matches: 16. Germline loops: CDR1 LNHDA, CDR2 SQIVND (reference sequence). The CDR3 has 18 amino acids. CDR3 loop: CASSRWGLAGAQTYEQYF. The CDR3 nucleotides read TGTGCCAGTAGCCGTTGGGGGCTAGCGGGGGCCCAAACCTACGAGCAGTACTTC.

The chain combines TRBV29-1 with TRBJ1-1, with D maybe TRBD1 (5 bases). Germline values: CDR1 SQVTM, CDR2 ANQGSEA. The CDR3 extends over 13 amino acids. Trimming cost V 7 bases and J 4 bases, with 16 bases left between them. Here the CDR3 reads CSAFQGGSTEAFF. The CDR3 DNA reads as TGCAGCGCCTTCCAGGGCGGGAGCACTGAAGCTTTCTTT.

This clone occurred once. The chain employs TRBV27 and TRBJ1-2, with TRBD1 matching over 10 bases. The germline V gene encodes CDR1 MNHEY and CDR2 SMNVEV (reference sequence). This CDR3 has 17 amino acids. The V gene end was trimmed by 8 bases and the J gene end by 4 bases; junction bases not matched to a gene: 16. As DNA, the CDR3 is TGTGCCAGCGGCCTTTCGATCGACAGGGGGCAAGGCTATGGCTACACCTTC. Translation gives CASGLSIDRGQGYGYTF.

This rearrangement joins TRBV6-6 to TRBJ1-2; no reliable D call. This CDR3 has 12 residues. V was trimmed by 0 bases and J by 6 bases, leaving 5 bases between them. Germline-derived CDR1 and CDR2 are MNHNY and SVGAGI (reference sequence). CDR3 bases: TGTGCCAGCAGTTACTCGGTGGATGGCTACACCTTC. Protein sequence: CASSYSVDGYTF.

There are a few counts of this clone. This chain uses TRBV5-1 with TRBJ1-4; D call uncertain. The CDR3 has 12 amino acids. The V gene's germline CDR1 is SGHRS and CDR2 YFSETQ. Trimming pared 0 bases from V and 6 bases from J, leaving 3 bases between. CDR3: CASSLEDEKLFF. The CDR3 bases are TGCGCCAGCAGCTTGGAGGATGAAAAACTGTTTTTT. Using reference TRBV5-1 and TRBJ1-4 for the parts outside the CDR3, the full variable domain is KAGVTQTPRYLIKTRGQQVTLSCSPISGHRSVSWYQQTPGQGLQFLFEYFSETQRNKGNFPGRFSGRQFSNSRSEMNVSTLELGDSALYLCASSLEDEKLFFGSGTQLSVL.